The 11 T cell receptor beta chains listed next were all sequenced from one sample in a study of T cell changes during pregnancy in multiple sclerosis. TCRdb's copy holds only in-frame clones and misses some; the assay was immunoSEQ multiplex PCR. The table shows around 50,000 clones, with approximately 92% occurring only once. Material: CD4+ T cells from peripheral blood mononuclear cells, obtained in the third trimester of pregnancy. The receptor source for this set is a female donor with multiple sclerosis, enrolled in a pregnancy study.

The chain joins TRBV6-6 to TRBJ2-2, with 10 bases that match TRBD2. The CDR3 runs 15 residues. V trimming: 8 bases; J trimming: 3 bases; junction bases outside the gene matches: 6. Germline CDR1 and CDR2: MNHNY and SVGAGI (reference sequence). The CDR3 protein is CASRGLAGDTGELFF. CDR3 bases: TGTGCCAGCCGGGGCCTAGCGGGAGACACCGGGGAGCTGTTTTTT.

The chain uses TRBV18 and TRBJ2-7; 9 positions agree with TRBD1. CDR3 size: 13 residues. V lost 5 bases, J lost 5 bases, and 4 bases stayed unmatched. From germline, CDR1 is KGHSH and CDR2 LQKENI. The chain's CDR3 is CASSATGGNEQYF. For the CDR3, the DNA is TGTGCCAGCTCAGCGACAGGGGGAAACGAGCAGTACTTC.

The gene calls are TRBV11-2 and TRBJ2-7; D not certain. Germline V CDR1 and CDR2: SGHAT, FQNNGV. V dropped 8 bases and J dropped 3 bases, with 5 bases sitting between them. This CDR3 spans 10 amino acids. The CDR3 is CASGIYEQYF. The CDR3 coding sequence is TGTGCCAGCGGCATCTACGAGCAGTACTTC.

CDR3 DNA sequence: TGTGCCAGCAGCCCCAAGGGGACCGGGGAGCTGTTTTTT. Translation: CASSPKGTGELFF. V and J are TRBV5-4 and TRBJ2-2; perhaps TRBD1 as D (5 bases). The V gene's germline CDR1 is SGHNT and CDR2 YYREEE (reference sequence). Trimming took off 4 bases at V and 5 bases at J, with 9 bases between the two ends. The CDR3 is made up of 13 amino acids.

This clone was found a few times. The gene calls are TRBV5-1 and TRBJ1-3; 7 positions match TRBD1. In germline, CDR1 is SGHRS, CDR2 YFSETQ. J gave up 4 bases and V 4 bases, and 2 bases lay outside the gene matches. The CDR3 is 13 residues long. This CDR3 reads CASSKDRGNTIYF. In DNA form, the CDR3 reads TGCGCCAGCAGCAAGGACAGGGGAAACACCATATATTTT.

V and J are TRBV9 and TRBJ2-2; 9 bases align to TRBD1. CDR3 length: 15 amino acids. V lost 4 bases to trimming and J lost 5 bases; unmatched junction nucleotides: 6. The germline V gene has CDR1 SGDLS and CDR2 YYNGEE. The CDR3: CASSPGTGKTGELFF. The CDR3 DNA reads as TGTGCCAGCAGCCCCGGGACAGGGAAGACCGGGGAGCTGTTTTTT.

This chain joins TRBV19 and TRBJ2-3; the D is unclear. The CDR3 is 14 residues long. CDR1 and CDR2 (germline): LNHDA, SQIVND (reference sequence). V was shortened by 3 bases and J by 1 base, with 8 bases between the two germline ends. The CDR3 DNA reads TGTGCCAGTAGTATCGAGAGAGGCACAGATACGCAGTATTTT. This gives the protein CASSIERGTDTQYF.

This clone is a singleton in its sample. J is TRBJ1-3 and V is TRBV30, with TRBD1 as a possible D gene (6 bases). Looked up from germline, CDR1 is GTSNPN and CDR2 is SVGIG (reference sequence). Deletions cut 5 bases from V and 7 bases from J, with 18 bases between. This CDR3 is 14 amino acids long. CDR3 sequence reads: CAWGQGTAANTIYF. CDR3 nucleotide sequence: TGTGCCTGGGGTCAGGGGACGGCGGCGAACACCATATATTTT.

This rearrangement joins TRBV5-1 to TRBJ2-7; 8 bases are a match to TRBD2. Germline-derived CDR1 and CDR2 are SGHRS and YFSETQ. V gave up 0 bases and J gave up 6 bases; unmatched junction bases: 5. This CDR3 has 14 residues. The CDR3 DNA reads TGCGCCAGCAGCTTGGTTCTAGCGGGCGGCGAGCAGTACTTC. It specifies CASSLVLAGGEQYF.

The chain uses TRBV5-1 and TRBJ2-5, with D hard to call. Deletions cut 0 bases from V and 1 base from J, with 7 bases between. This CDR3 spans 14 amino acids. Germline V gives CDR1 SGHRS, CDR2 YFSETQ. The CDR3 here is CASSLVQSQETQYF. The CDR3 DNA follows: TGCGCCAGCAGCTTGGTTCAGTCCCAAGAGACCCAGTACTTC.

The chain combines TRBV25-1 with TRBJ2-7; no clear D gene. This CDR3 spans 14 amino acids. Germline V gives CDR1 MGHDK, CDR2 SYGVNS. Trimming left V 6 bases short and J 4 bases short, with 16 bases between. CDR3 bases: TGTGCCAGCAGCCCGTTGGCTAGAAAGTACGAGCAGTACTTC. As protein: CASSPLARKYEQYF.